These 28 T cell receptor beta chains were sequenced from one sample in a study of response to subunit inactivated influenza vaccine. TCRdb re-called the RT-PCR reads with MiXCR, one entry per CDR3 protein. This table has hundreds of thousands of distinct CDR3 sequences, about 15% appearing once. Specimen: PBMCs from blood, collected roughly 15 days before vaccination. These receptors were obtained from a man aged 45-65 years who received an inactivated influenza vaccine.

The chain employs TRBV4-3 and TRBJ2-1, with 15 bases that match TRBD2. Unmatched junction bases numbered 5, after V lost 4 bases and J lost 7 bases. Germline-derived CDR1 and CDR2 are LGHNA and YSLEER. The CDR3 loop spans 16 amino acids. The CDR3 region is CASSRGLAGGPNEQFF. The CDR3 coding sequence is TGCGCCAGCAGCCGAGGACTAGCGGGAGGGCCAAATGAGCAGTTCTTC.

This clonotype was picked up a small number of times. This chain links TRBV28 with TRBJ2-1; D gene uncertain. Between the trimmed V and J ends, which lost 4 bases and 6 bases, there was a span of 10 bases. The germline CDR1 and CDR2 sequences are MDHEN and SYDVKM. This CDR3 region has 13 residues. CDR3 sequence reads: CASSSDNSNEQFF. Here the CDR3 DNA reads TGTGCCAGCAGTTCCGATAACAGCAATGAGCAGTTCTTC.

The V and J genes are TRBV20-1 and TRBJ1-2; D perhaps matches TRBD1 (5 bases). The ends were cut back, 5 bases at V and 4 bases at J, with 20 bases in the middle. This CDR3 comprises 15 residues. In germline, CDR1 is DFQATT, CDR2 SNEGSKA (reference sequence). The DNA for the CDR3 is TGCAGTGCTGAAAATCGGGGGGAGGGCACCTATGGCTACACCTTC. It codes for CSAENRGEGTYGYTF.

This clonotype was observed a handful of times. The V and J genes are TRBV29-1 and TRBJ2-3; 7 bases fit TRBD2. The germline V gene encodes CDR1 SQVTM and CDR2 ANQGSEA. This CDR3 contains 15 residues. Unmatched junction bases numbered 15, after V lost 0 bases and J lost 12 bases. This CDR3 is CSVEDLRLAYGSQYF. In DNA, the CDR3 is TGCAGCGTTGAAGATCTTCGACTAGCCTACGGAAGCCAGTATTTT.

This clonotype was seen a handful of times. V is TRBV20-1 and J is TRBJ2-7; D is tentatively TRBD1 or TRBD2 (5 bases each). The V and J ends lost 1 base and 3 bases respectively, with 7 bases between them. Germline assignment: CDR1 DFQATT and CDR2 SNEGSKA (reference sequence). The CDR3 extends over 12 amino acids. DNA of the CDR3: TGCAGTGCTAGAGTGGGGGACTACGAGCAGTACTTC. Translated, it gives CSARVGDYEQYF.

In this sample, this clonotype turned up a few times. The rearrangement joins TRBV20-1 to TRBJ2-1; TRBD2 agrees at 9 bases. This CDR3 comprises 13 residues. From germline, CDR1 is DFQATT and CDR2 SNEGSKA (reference sequence). The V gene end was trimmed by 6 bases and the J gene end by 5 bases; junction bases not matched to a gene: 5. CDR3: CSASGTSHNEQFF. The CDR3 region has the DNA TGCAGTGCCAGCGGGACTAGCCACAATGAGCAGTTCTTC.

This clonotype was observed a few times. The V gene is TRBV20-1, the J gene TRBJ2-5; weak D call: TRBD1 (5 bases). Germline lookup yields CDR1 DFQATT and CDR2 SNEGSKA (reference sequence). V was trimmed by 4 bases and J by 5 bases, leaving 17 bases between them. The CDR3 loop spans 14 amino acids. CDR3 in amino acids: CSAMRTTPRETQYF. CDR3 coding DNA: TGCAGTGCTATGAGGACAACCCCTCGTGAGACCCAGTACTTC.

This clonotype has a count of ten or more. The genes are TRBV25-1 and TRBJ2-2; unclear D gene. Germline CDR1 reads MGHDK; CDR2 reads SYGVNS. V was cut by 2 bases and J by 8 bases, with 9 bases left in between. The CDR3 is 13 amino acids. As DNA, the CDR3 is TGTGCCAGCAGTGAAACGCTTCGGGGGGAGCTGTTTTTT. Its protein is CASSETLRGELFF.

This clonotype was observed a handful of times. CDR3 sequence reads: CAISGVGNEQYF. The CDR3 DNA reads as TGTGCCATCAGTGGGGTAGGGAACGAGCAGTACTTC. The chain is built from TRBV10-3 and TRBJ2-7, with no clear D. Deletions cut 4 bases from V and 5 bases from J, with 9 bases between. The CDR3 loop spans 12 amino acids. In germline, CDR1 is ENHRY, CDR2 SYGVKD.

J is TRBJ2-3 and V is TRBV4-1; 8 bases match TRBD2. CDR1 MGHRA and CDR2 YSYEKL come from the germline V gene. V shed 1 base, J shed 3 bases, and the junction held 9 bases outside the gene matches. The CDR3 runs to 17 residues. The CDR3 DNA sequence: TGCGCCAGCAGCCAAGGGGGCGGGGGCGGGGGGACAGATACGCAGTATTTT. Encoded protein: CASSQGGGGGGTDTQYF.

The chain links TRBV12-3 or TRBV12-4 to TRBJ1-6; no clear D. V was shortened by 6 bases and J by 14 bases, with 14 bases between the two germline ends. The length of the CDR3 is 12 residues. As DNA, the CDR3 is TGTGCCAGCAGCGCCCCAGCCTCCTCCCTCCACTTT. Protein: CASSAPASSLHF.

This clonotype was seen more than once but under ten times. This rearrangement joins TRBV24-1 to TRBJ2-1; the match to TRBD2 covers 8 bases. The CDR3 length is 15 residues. J gave up 7 bases and V 10 bases, and 14 bases lay outside the gene matches. Germline CDR1 KGHDR, CDR2 SFDVKD. CDR3 loop: CATNSREGLGNEQFF. The CDR3 coding sequence is TGTGCCACGAATAGCCGGGAGGGCCTAGGGAATGAGCAGTTCTTC.

The rearrangement joins TRBV6-1 to TRBJ2-1; D possibly corresponds to TRBD1 (8 bases). V dropped 6 bases and J dropped 8 bases, with 14 bases sitting between them. The CDR3 is 13 residues long. CDR1 and CDR2 (germline): MNHNS, SASEGT. In DNA, the CDR3 is TGTGCCAGCAGGGGGGGGACAGGTCATGAGCAGTTCTTC. It is translated as CASRGGTGHEQFF.

This clonotype showed up many times. The chain is built from TRBV27 and TRBJ1-5; D uncertain. The CDR3 is 14 residues long. V lost 6 bases to trimming and J lost 0 bases, with 9 bases between them. Germline V lookup: CDR1 MNHEY, CDR2 SMNVEV (reference sequence). In DNA form, the CDR3 reads TGTGCCAGCAGAGGGCCTTATAGCAATCAGCCCCAGCATTTT. Translation: CASRGPYSNQPQHF.

There are a few counts of this clonotype. The V gene is TRBV27, the J gene TRBJ2-7, with D hard to call. Germline CDR1 is MNHEY and CDR2 is SMNVEV (reference sequence). This CDR3 has 15 amino acids. Deletions cut 2 bases from V and 0 bases from J, with 11 bases between. The CDR3 is CASSLKTHSSYEQYF. CDR3 DNA sequence: TGTGCCAGCAGTTTAAAGACGCATAGCTCCTACGAGCAGTACTTC.

This clonotype was found a few times. The V gene is TRBV7-6, the J gene TRBJ2-7; 7 bases match TRBD1. V dropped 4 bases and J dropped 5; count of bases not matched to a gene: 5. Germline CDR1 reads SGHVS; CDR2 reads FNYEAQ. The CDR3 sequence is 13 residues long. CDR3 residues: CASSYTGANEQYF. The CDR3 region has the DNA TGTGCCAGCAGCTATACAGGGGCCAACGAGCAGTACTTC.

This clonotype was recorded once. The chain uses TRBV12-3 or TRBV12-4 and TRBJ1-3; no clear D. This CDR3 is 18 amino acids long. V was cut by 2 bases and J by 1 base, with 18 bases left in between. The CDR3 DNA is TGTGCCAGCAGTTTATCCTCGCATTTCGGTCGGTCTGGAAACACCATATATTTT. Amino acid sequence: CASSLSSHFGRSGNTIYF.

This clonotype has only a few counts. V gene TRBV4-2 combines with J gene TRBJ1-5; a weak D match, TRBD1 (5 bases). V was shortened by 3 bases and J by 3 bases, with 12 bases between the two germline ends. CDR1 LGHNA and CDR2 YNFKEQ come from the germline V gene. This CDR3 has 15 residues. The CDR3 region is CASSQGDGFNQPQHF. In nucleotides, the CDR3 is TGTGCCAGCAGCCAGGGGGACGGCTTCAATCAGCCCCAGCATTTT.

This clonotype was counted ten times or more. V and J are TRBV6-1 and TRBJ2-7; 9 nucleotides match TRBD1. The V gene's germline CDR1 is MNHNS and CDR2 SASEGT. The CDR3 loop spans 15 amino acids. The junction had 9 bases not matched to a gene; V was cut back by 6 bases and J by 3 bases. In DNA, the CDR3 is TGTGCCAGCAGACGGGACAGGGAACATTTCTACGAGCAGTACTTC. This sequence encodes CASRRDREHFYEQYF.

This clonotype has ten or more counts. The CDR3 protein is CSVVDRGMQTQYF. The CDR3 DNA follows: TGCAGCGTTGTCGACAGGGGGATGCAGACCCAGTACTTC. The V and J genes are TRBV29-1 and TRBJ2-5; 9 nucleotides line up with TRBD1. Germline V gene sequence: CDR1 SQVTM, CDR2 ANQGSEA. This CDR3 is built from 13 residues. Trimming at V came to 4 bases and at J to 6 bases, leaving 6 bases not matched to a gene.

This clonotype occurred a few times. The rearrangement uses TRBV5-1 and TRBJ1-1; D might be TRBD1 (5 bases). Germline loops: CDR1 SGHRS, CDR2 YFSETQ. The CDR3 consists of 15 residues. Deletions cut 4 bases from V and 5 bases from J, with 18 bases between. The CDR3 DNA sequence: TGCGCCAGCAGCCCCTCTCGGACCGAGGGGACTGAAGCTTTCTTT. Translated: CASSPSRTEGTEAFF.

This clonotype was counted many times. The rearrangement uses TRBV28 and TRBJ2-3, with D perhaps matching TRBD1 (6 bases). V was cut by 3 bases and J by 9 bases, with 10 bases left in between. The CDR3 has 12 residues. CDR1 and CDR2 (germline): MDHEN, SYDVKM. This chain's CDR3 is CASSLGRGTQYF. CDR3 in DNA: TGTGCCAGCAGTTTGGGCAGGGGCACGCAGTATTTT.

The chain carries TRBV20-1 and TRBJ2-3; D gene uncertain. CDR3 length: 11 residues. V was shortened by 3 bases and J by 6 bases, with 7 bases between the two germline ends. CDR1 and CDR2 (germline): DFQATT, SNEGSKA (reference sequence). The CDR3 spells CSARKVDTQYF. In DNA, the CDR3 is TGCAGTGCTAGGAAGGTGGATACGCAGTATTTT.

This clonotype was seen ten or more times. The rearrangement joins TRBV20-1 to TRBJ1-1, with D possibly being TRBD1 (6 bases). Germline V lookup: CDR1 DFQATT, CDR2 SNEGSKA (reference sequence). The CDR3 has 15 amino acids. V was clipped by 5 bases and J by 3 bases, with 19 bases between them. The DNA of the CDR3 is TGCAGTGCTCCGACAGTGGGGGCGCGGTACACTGAAGCTTTCTTT. Residues: CSAPTVGARYTEAFF.

This clonotype has ten or more counts. V usage is TRBV5-1 and J usage is TRBJ1-1; 8 nucleotides align to TRBD1. Trimming at V came to 3 bases and at J to 1 base, leaving 2 bases not matched to a gene. Germline V CDR1 and CDR2: SGHRS, YFSETQ. CDR3 length: 14 amino acids. The CDR3 DNA follows: TGCGCCAGCAGCTCTGGACAGGGGAACACTGAAGCTTTCTTT. Residues: CASSSGQGNTEAFF.

This clonotype was recorded at least ten times. J is TRBJ2-3 and V is TRBV15; weak D call: TRBD1 (5 bases). The CDR3 spans 13 residues. Germline-derived CDR1 and CDR2 are LNHNV and YYDKDF (reference sequence). The ends were cut back, 1 base at V and 7 bases at J, with 9 bases in the middle. As DNA, the CDR3 is TGTGCCACCAGCAGAGCTACAGGAAATACGCAGTATTTT. Translated: CATSRATGNTQYF.

This clonotype was counted many times. The chain joins TRBV29-1 to TRBJ2-3; TRBD2 agrees at 9 bases. With 6 bases clipped from V and 2 bases from J, the junction kept 12 bases outside the gene matches. Germline lookup yields CDR1 SQVTM and CDR2 ANQGSEA. The CDR3 is 16 amino acids. The CDR3 nucleotides are TGCAGCGTCCAAGGCGGGGGGGCATTTGCCACAGATACGCAGTATTTT. Translation gives CSVQGGGAFATDTQYF.

This clonotype was seen a few times. For the CDR3, the DNA is TGTGCCAGCAGTTCTTTTAAAGCTAGCACAGATACGCAGTATTTT. It specifies CASSSFKASTDTQYF. The J gene is TRBJ2-3, the V gene TRBV6-5; D unclear. With 4 bases removed from V and 0 bases from J, the gap between germline ends came to 11 bases. CDR1 and CDR2 from the germline V gene are MNHEY and SVGAGI. The length of the CDR3 is 15 residues.